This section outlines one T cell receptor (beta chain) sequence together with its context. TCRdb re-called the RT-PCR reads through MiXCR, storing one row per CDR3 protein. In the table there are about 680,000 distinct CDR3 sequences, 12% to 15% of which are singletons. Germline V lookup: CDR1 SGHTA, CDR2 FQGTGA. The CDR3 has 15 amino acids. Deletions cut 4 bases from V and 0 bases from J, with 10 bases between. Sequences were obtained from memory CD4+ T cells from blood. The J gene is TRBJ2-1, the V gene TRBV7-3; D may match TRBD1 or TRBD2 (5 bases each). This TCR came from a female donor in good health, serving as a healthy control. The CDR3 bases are TGTGCCAGCAGCTGGGACCAAAGCTCCTACAATGAGCAGTTCTTC. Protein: CASSWDQSSYNEQFF.